A single sample gave rise to the 27 T cell receptor beta chains below, sequenced in a study of T cells after yellow fever vaccination. Each CDR3 protein is one row after TCRdb ran MiXCR on the 5' RACE reads. The profile shows 300,000 or so distinct CDR3 sequences, around 8.6% of them singletons. The sample in question was CD4+ T cells sorted from PBMCs, obtained 5 days after the yellow fever booster vaccination. Every receptor here comes from a man aged 18 to 30 who received the YFV17D yellow fever vaccine.

This clonotype turned up a few times. The chain recombines TRBV20-1 with TRBJ1-4; 10 bases match TRBD1. There are 16 residues in the CDR3. The V gene's germline CDR1 is DFQATT and CDR2 SNEGSKA (reference sequence). Unmatched junction bases numbered 6, after V lost 5 bases and J lost 0 bases. CDR3: CSAGGQGIATNEKLFF. DNA of the CDR3: TGCAGTGCTGGGGGACAGGGGATTGCAACTAATGAAAAACTGTTTTTT.

The rearrangement joins TRBV7-3 to TRBJ2-5; D possibly matches TRBD1 or TRBD2 (5 bases each). Germline V lookup: CDR1 SGHTA, CDR2 FQGTGA. This CDR3 is 13 amino acids long. Between the trimmed V and J ends, which lost 8 bases and 0 bases, there was a span of 10 bases. The CDR3: CASGAGDQETQYF. The CDR3 coding sequence is TGTGCCAGCGGGGCCGGGGACCAAGAGACCCAGTACTTC.

This chain uses TRBV3-1 with TRBJ1-2; the D gene is possibly TRBD1 (5 bases). The CDR3 runs 14 residues. CDR1 is LGHDT and CDR2 is YNNKEL in the germline V gene (reference sequence). Trimming removed 0 bases from V and 7 bases from J, with 12 bases in between. The CDR3 is CASSQEGGFRGYTF. CDR3 nucleotide sequence: TGTGCCAGCAGCCAAGAGGGGGGTTTTCGTGGCTACACCTTC.

The V call is TRBV18, the J call TRBJ1-1; D remains ambiguous. The CDR3 extends over 15 amino acids. CDR1 and CDR2 (germline): KGHSH, LQKENI. The V and J ends lost 4 bases and 1 base respectively, with 13 bases between them. The CDR3 loop reads CASSLPGSQNTEAFF. The CDR3 region has the DNA TGTGCCAGCTCACTCCCAGGTAGTCAGAACACTGAAGCTTTCTTT.

This sequence joins TRBV25-1 and TRBJ1-1, with D tentatively TRBD1 (6 bases). Trimming stripped 1 base from V and 3 bases from J, with 12 bases between. Germline V gene lookup returns CDR1 MGHDK and CDR2 SYGVNS. This CDR3 spans 15 amino acids. CDR3 bases: TGTGCCAGCAGTGAATTGGTGAGGGGGGACACTGAAGCTTTCTTT. Its protein product is CASSELVRGDTEAFF.

The J gene is TRBJ1-5, the V gene TRBV19; D gene uncertain. This CDR3 comprises 11 residues. The V gene lost 4 bases and the J gene lost 11 bases, with 9 bases spanning the gap. CDR1 and CDR2 from the germline V gene are LNHDA and SQIVND (reference sequence). The CDR3 loop reads CASSSIKSQHF. CDR3 bases: TGTGCCAGTAGTAGTATTAAGTCCCAGCATTTT.

The chain recombines TRBV7-9 with TRBJ1-4; D unresolved. Trimming shortened V by 3 bases and J by 0 bases, and 8 bases separated the two germline ends. The V gene's germline CDR1 is SEHNR and CDR2 FQNEAQ (reference sequence). This CDR3 has 15 residues. Written as DNA, the CDR3 is TGTGCCAGCAGCTTGCCCGGGACAACTAATGAAAAACTGTTTTTT. This translates into CASSLPGTTNEKLFF.

This clonotype showed up just a few times. V is TRBV11-2 and J is TRBJ2-2; D is possibly TRBD1 (6 bases). CDR3 size: 15 residues. CDR1 and CDR2 from the germline V gene are SGHAT and FQNNGV. Trimming removed 5 bases at V and 4 bases at J, with 14 bases between. CDR3 region: CASSLHRVGTGELFF. In DNA, the CDR3 is TGTGCCAGCAGCCTCCACAGGGTAGGCACCGGGGAGCTGTTTTTT.

This clonotype was observed a handful of times. The CDR3 DNA reads TGTGCCAGCAGCCGTGGGGTCTCCCAAGAGACCCAGTACTTC. Amino acid sequence: CASSRGVSQETQYF. The chain uses TRBV7-2 and TRBJ2-5; D is unresolved. The V gene lost 5 bases and the J gene lost 1 base, with 11 bases spanning the gap. Germline assignment: CDR1 SGHTA and CDR2 FQGNSA. The CDR3 runs to 14 residues.

This clonotype was observed many times. The rearrangement uses TRBV7-8 and TRBJ2-1; no clear D. CDR1 is SGHVS, CDR2 FQNEAQ, per germline. The V end was cut by 3 bases, the J end by 0 bases, with 9 bases between. The CDR3 spans 15 residues. In DNA form, the CDR3 reads TGTGCCAGCAGCTTGGGTCAGGCCTCCTACAATGAGCAGTTCTTC. It encodes CASSLGQASYNEQFF.

This clonotype was detected a few times. The chain joins TRBV20-1 to TRBJ2-5; TRBD1 agrees at 11 bases. The CDR3 runs to 15 residues. V was clipped by 6 bases and J by 5 bases; unmatched bases: 11. Germline-derived CDR1 and CDR2 are DFQATT and SNEGSKA (reference sequence). The CDR3 spells CSAGPRDRGMETQYF. CDR3 DNA sequence: TGCAGTGCGGGGCCCCGGGACAGGGGGATGGAGACCCAGTACTTC.

V is TRBV6-6 and J is TRBJ1-1; D may be TRBD1 (5 bases). The germline V gene has CDR1 MNHNY and CDR2 SVGAGI (reference sequence). V was cut by 4 bases and J by 4 bases, with 16 bases left in between. The CDR3 is 15 residues long. The CDR3 loop reads CASSSTTVAVTEAFF. CDR3 bases: TGTGCCAGCAGTTCTACGACAGTTGCAGTCACTGAAGCTTTCTTT.

This clonotype appeared many times. Written as DNA, the CDR3 is TGCGCCAGCAGCTTTCTCGACAGCTACGAGCAGTACGTC. Amino acid sequence: CASSFLDSYEQYV. The chain couples TRBV5-1 to TRBJ2-7; D perhaps matches TRBD1 (5 bases). The CDR3 is 13 amino acids. Trimming cost V 2 bases and J 3 bases, with 9 bases left between them. Per the germline V gene, CDR1 is SGHRS and CDR2 is YFSETQ.

The chain employs TRBV14 and TRBJ1-2, with 7 bases aligning to TRBD1. The CDR3 length is 14 residues. V shed 4 bases and J 8 bases; nucleotides not matched to a gene: 10. CDR1 and CDR2 (germline): SGHDN, FVKESK. CDR3 sequence: CASSPRQGLSGYTF. CDR3 bases: TGTGCCAGCAGCCCACGACAGGGCCTCTCCGGCTACACCTTC.

This clonotype has ten or more counts. The chain recombines TRBV6-5 with TRBJ2-2; D not resolved. V dropped 7 bases and J dropped 0 bases, with 6 bases sitting between them. The CDR3 has 13 amino acids. CDR1 MNHEY and CDR2 SVGAGI come from the germline V gene. DNA of the CDR3: TGTGCCAGCACCAGGACGAACACCGGGGAGCTGTTTTTT. Protein product: CASTRTNTGELFF.

J is TRBJ1-2 and V is TRBV27, with D possibly matching TRBD1 (6 bases). Trimming stripped 6 bases from V and 8 bases from J, with 16 bases between. The V gene's germline CDR1 is MNHEY and CDR2 SMNVEV (reference sequence). CDR3 length: 13 residues. The CDR3 DNA sequence: TGTGCCAGCAGGGCGTCGGGGGGCGAAGGCTACACCTTC. Translating it yields CASRASGGEGYTF.

This clonotype was found a few times. The chain employs TRBV18 and TRBJ1-6, with a weak D call TRBD1 (6 bases). CDR1 is KGHSH and CDR2 is LQKENI in the germline V gene. The CDR3 consists of 16 residues. Trimming took 6 bases from V and 5 from J, leaving 17 bases between them. The CDR3, as DNA: TGTGCCAGCTCCCCCCAGGGGAATTGGAATAATTCACCCCTCCACTTT. This encodes CASSPQGNWNNSPLHF.

V usage is TRBV6-2 or TRBV6-3 and J usage is TRBJ2-7; TRBD1 matches at 7 bases. Germline loops: CDR1 MNHEY, CDR2 SVGEGT. Losses at the gene ends were 5 bases for V and 4 bases for J; bases not matched to a gene: 11. The CDR3 is made up of 15 amino acids. DNA of the CDR3: TGTGCCAGCAGTCGACCCCCCGGGACAGTTTACGAGCAGTACTTC. This translates into CASSRPPGTVYEQYF.

In its sample, this clonotype was seen a few times. The gene calls are TRBV6-6 and TRBJ2-6; perhaps TRBD1 as D (6 bases). Trimming left V 6 bases short and J 0 bases short, with 21 bases between. The CDR3 loop spans 19 amino acids. Per germline, CDR1 MNHNY and CDR2 SVGAGI (reference sequence). The CDR3 region is CASRILGDISHSGANVLTF. In DNA form, the CDR3 reads TGTGCCAGCAGGATACTTGGGGACATAAGTCACTCTGGGGCCAACGTCCTGACTTTC.

This clonotype was seen a few times. V usage is TRBV5-1 and J usage is TRBJ1-2, with no clear D. V gave up 4 bases and J gave up 2 bases, with 9 bases separating them. The CDR3 contains 13 residues. CDR1 SGHRS and CDR2 YFSETQ come from the germline V gene. CDR3 sequence (DNA): TGCGCCAGCAGCACACAGAGCAACTATGGCTACACCTTC. This encodes CASSTQSNYGYTF. Full variable domain (remainder filled in from reference TRBV5-1 and TRBJ1-2): KAGVTQTPRYLIKTRGQQVTLSCSPISGHRSVSWYQQTPGQGLQFLFEYFSETQRNKGNFPGRFSGRQFSNSRSEMNVSTLELGDSALYLCASSTQSNYGYTFGSGTRLTVV.

This clonotype was seen a few times. The rearrangement uses TRBV5-1 and TRBJ2-7; TRBD2 agrees at 9 bases. J lost 5 bases, V lost 4 bases, and 7 bases had no gene match. Germline CDR1 SGHRS, CDR2 YFSETQ. CDR3 length equals 14 residues. The CDR3 loop is CASSPGLAGNEQYF. Here the CDR3 DNA reads TGCGCCAGCAGCCCGGGGCTAGCGGGGAACGAGCAGTACTTC.

This clonotype has only a few counts. V usage is TRBV4-3 and J usage is TRBJ2-1; a weak D match, TRBD1 (6 bases). The V gene lost 4 bases and the J gene lost 9 bases, with 13 bases spanning the gap. The CDR3 spans 13 residues. Germline-derived CDR1 and CDR2 are LGHNA and YSLEER. CDR3 loop: CASSPGVLGEQFF. The DNA for the CDR3 is TGCGCCAGCAGCCCAGGGGTCTTAGGTGAGCAGTTCTTC.

This clonotype was seen ten or more times. The rearrangement links TRBV19 to TRBJ2-3, with 8 bases lining up with TRBD1. Germline CDR1 is LNHDA and CDR2 is SQIVND (reference sequence). After removal of 8 bases from V and 4 bases from J, the junction contained 5 bases not matched to a gene. CDR3 length: 13 amino acids. In nucleotides, the CDR3 is TGTGCCAGTCGACAGGGGCCCTCAGATACGCAGTATTTT. Protein product: CASRQGPSDTQYF.

CDR3 loop: CASSDRGRNTIYF. The DNA for the CDR3 is TGTGCCAGCAGTGACAGGGGGCGAAACACCATATATTTT. The chain uses TRBV2 and TRBJ1-3; 8 nucleotides line up with TRBD1. This CDR3 region has 13 residues. Germline V gene lookup returns CDR1 SNHLY and CDR2 FYNNEI. V dropped 3 bases and J dropped 5; count of bases not matched to a gene: 0.

This sequence joins TRBV20-1 and TRBJ2-1; 10 nucleotides match TRBD2. The CDR3 is made up of 18 amino acids. V shed 0 bases and J 6 bases; nucleotides not matched to a gene: 14. Germline V gene data show CDR1 as DFQATT and CDR2 as SNEGSKA (reference sequence). CDR3 DNA: TGCAGTGCTAGAGACTGGGCTAGCGGGGGCCTAGGAGGCAATGAGCAGTTCTTC. This gives the protein CSARDWASGGLGGNEQFF.

The chain links TRBV6-2 or TRBV6-3 to TRBJ2-3, with TRBD2 as a possible D gene (6 bases). This CDR3 has 13 amino acids. Trimming cost V 7 bases and J 3 bases, with 11 bases left between them. The germline gives CDR1 MNHEY, CDR2 SVGEGT. CDR3 loop: CASTFGGTDTQYF. CDR3 DNA sequence: TGTGCCAGCACATTTGGGGGGACAGATACGCAGTATTTT.

This clonotype was seen many times. This chain joins TRBV4-3 and TRBJ2-1, with D perhaps matching TRBD2 (6 bases). The CDR3 length is 14 residues. CDR1 is LGHNA, CDR2 YSLEER, per germline. Deletions cut 0 bases from V and 7 bases from J, with 10 bases between. This CDR3 reads CASSQEVLANEQFF. The DNA of the CDR3 is TGCGCCAGCAGCCAAGAGGTACTAGCAAATGAGCAGTTCTTC.